These T cell receptor beta chains were read from a single sample in a study of shared clonotypes between healthy human individuals. This table comes from immunoSEQ multiplex PCR, and its TCRdb copy is limited to in-frame clones, with some not included. Of fewer than 400,000 clones detected, roughly 70% appear once; the ten largest clones hold 10%. The sequenced sample was memory CD4+ T cells sorted from blood. The receptor set was obtained from a man aged 30-40 years in good health. Each CDR3 is given with its conserved first and last residue. D genes are given only for firm matches. Size values are once, few and many counts, or a class for expanded clones, and some rows have none.

TRBV28	TRBJ2-7	once	TRBD1	CASSLQGVNEQYF	TGTGCCAGCAGTCTACAGGGGGTCAACGAGCAGTACTTC
TRBV10-3	TRBJ2-3	-	-	CAISERLGGSTDTQYF	TGTGCCATCAGTGAGAGGCTAGGAGGGAGCACAGATACGCAGTATTTT
TRBV19	TRBJ2-7	-	TRBD2	CASSITAGDYEQYF	TGTGCCAGTAGTATTACAGCGGGAGACTACGAGCAGTACTTC
TRBV2	TRBJ1-2	-	-	CASSPQGLTYGYTF	TGTGCCAGCAGTCCCCAGGGGCTGACCTATGGCTACACCTTC
TRBV5-1	TRBJ2-5	few	TRBD2	CASSLPGGAETQYF	TGCGCCAGCAGTCTGCCGGGGGGAGCGGAGACCCAGTACTTC
TRBV5-1	TRBJ2-6	-	TRBD1	CASSVRQGVGANVLTF	TGCGCCAGCAGCGTTCGACAGGGAGTTGGGGCCAACGTCCTGACTTTC
TRBV25-1	TRBJ1-4	-	-	CASSGSGALLSNEKLFF	TGTGCCAGCAGTGGGTCAGGGGCCTTACTTTCTAATGAAAAACTGTTTTTT
TRBV27	TRBJ1-2	few	TRBD1	CASSSDRGGYGYTF	TGTGCCAGCAGTTCTGACAGGGGAGGCTATGGCTACACCTTC
TRBV5-4	TRBJ1-2	-	TRBD1	CASTRTGGAYGYTF	TGTGCCAGCACGAGGACAGGGGGCGCGTATGGCTACACCTTC
TRBV6-1	TRBJ2-3	many	TRBD2	CASRLGREGTDTQYF	TGTGCCAGCAGGCTCGGGCGGGAGGGCACAGATACGCAGTATTTT
TRBV5-4	TRBJ1-1	few	-	CASSLAGTNTEAFF	TGTGCCAGCAGCTTGGCCGGAACGAACACTGAAGCTTTCTTT
TRBV28	TRBJ2-1	-	-	CASSYQRTYNEQFF	TGTGCCAGCAGTTACCAGCGGACTTACAATGAGCAGTTCTTC
TRBV28	TRBJ1-2	-	-	CASSSPPGEYGYTF	TGTGCCAGCAGTTCCCCGCCAGGGGAATATGGCTACACCTTC
TRBV7-9	TRBJ2-2	-	-	CASTNQVVGELFF	TGTGCCAGCACCAACCAGGTCGTGGGGGAGCTGTTTTTT
TRBV19	TRBJ2-1	-	-	CASRRGTNNEQFF	TGTGCCAGTAGACGAGGGACCAACAATGAGCAGTTCTTC
TRBV5-6	TRBJ2-3	-	TRBD2	CASNLASGRAVDTQYF	TGTGCCAGCAACCTCGCTAGCGGGAGGGCGGTAGATACGCAGTATTTT
TRBV7-2	TRBJ2-7	-	TRBD1	CASSSTGVPSYEQYF	TGTGCCAGCAGCTCCACAGGGGTCCCTTCCTACGAGCAGTACTTC
TRBV7-6	TRBJ2-7	-	TRBD2	CASSLDSGRYYEQYF	TGTGCCAGCAGCTTAGATAGCGGGCGGTACTACGAGCAGTACTTC
TRBV2	TRBJ1-5	-	TRBD1	CASSPTGADQPQHF	TGTGCCAGCAGCCCGACAGGGGCGGATCAGCCCCAGCATTTT
TRBV6-1	TRBJ1-2	once	-	CASSQMGYGYTF	TGTGCCAGCAGCCAGATGGGGTATGGCTACACCTTC
TRBV28	TRBJ2-1	many	TRBD2	CASSPAGGATLFQFF	TGTGCCAGCAGTCCCGCGGGGGGAGCTACGTTATTTCAGTTCTTC
TRBV5-4	TRBJ2-6	-	-	CASSSRGAHSGANVLTF	TGTGCCAGCAGCTCCCGGGGGGCCCACTCTGGGGCCAACGTCCTGACTTTC
TRBV6-1	TRBJ1-1	-	-	CASSEVGTEAFF	TGTGCCAGCAGTGAAGTTGGGACTGAAGCTTTCTTT
TRBV18	TRBJ2-5	once	-	CASSPGTNLQTQYF	TGTGCCAGCTCACCTGGGACAAATTTACAGACCCAGTACTTC
TRBV4-2	TRBJ1-1	-	TRBD1	CASSQQSGTAVNTEAFF	TGTGCCAGCAGCCAACAGTCCGGGACAGCTGTGAACACTGAAGCTTTCTTT
TRBV25-1	TRBJ2-2	-	TRBD1	CASRGTAHTGELFF	TGTGCCAGCAGGGGGACAGCTCACACCGGGGAGCTGTTTTTT
TRBV6-5	TRBJ1-2	-	TRBD1	CASRKQTDRDGGYTF	TGTGCCAGCAGAAAACAGACTGACAGGGATGGTGGCTACACCTTC
TRBV28	TRBJ2-3	-	-	CASSLRRSTDTQYF	TGTGCCAGCAGTTTAAGGAGAAGCACAGATACGCAGTATTTT
TRBV7-6	TRBJ2-5	few	-	CASSYVFGETQYF	TGTGCCAGCAGCTACGTGTTCGGAGAGACCCAGTACTTC
TRBV10-1	TRBJ1-1	-	-	CASSSFPNMNTEAFF	TGCGCCAGCAGTTCTTTTCCGAACATGAACACTGAAGCTTTCTTT
TRBV19	TRBJ1-1	many	TRBD1	CASRTLQGYTEAFF	TGTGCCAGTCGAACCCTACAGGGGTACACTGAAGCTTTCTTT
TRBV9	TRBJ2-3	-	TRBD2	CASSVDLSGTDTQYF	TGTGCCAGCAGCGTAGATCTTAGCGGGACAGATACGCAGTATTTT
TRBV5-4	TRBJ2-7	once	-	CASSLEFTTEQYF	TGTGCCAGCAGCTTGGAGTTTACCACCGAGCAGTACTTC
TRBV5-1	TRBJ1-1	few	-	CASSLGPASSEAFF	TGCGCCAGCAGCTTGGGCCCAGCCTCCTCGGAAGCTTTCTTT
TRBV5-5	TRBJ2-5	once	TRBD2	CASSYPASGGPTQETQYF	TGTGCCAGCAGCTATCCGGCTAGCGGCGGTCCCACCCAAGAGACCCAGTACTTC
TRBV9	TRBJ1-4	-	-	CASSVAAGTEKLFF	TGTGCCAGCAGCGTAGCTGCGGGCACTGAAAAACTGTTTTTT
TRBV2	TRBJ1-4	-	-	CASRDEPETNNEKLFF	TGTGCCAGCAGAGATGAACCGGAGACTAATAATGAAAAACTGTTTTTT
TRBV15	TRBJ2-4	-	TRBD1	CATSRGGQGENIQYF	TGTGCCACCAGCAGAGGGGGACAGGGAGAAAACATTCAGTACTTC
TRBV5-6	TRBJ1-5	-	-	CASSSKGWEGNQPQHF	TGTGCCAGCAGCTCCAAAGGGTGGGAGGGCAATCAGCCCCAGCATTTT
TRBV11-2	TRBJ2-5	once	TRBD2	CASSLNYGLAGEETQYF	TGTGCCAGCAGCTTAAACTATGGACTAGCGGGAGAAGAGACCCAGTACTTC
TRBV6-5	TRBJ2-7	-	-	CASSYAGNLYEQYF	TGTGCCAGCAGTTATGCGGGCAACTTATACGAGCAGTACTTC
TRBV6-5	TRBJ2-5	few	TRBD2	CASSYSAGGQGETQYF	TGTGCCAGCAGTTACTCGGCGGGAGGGCAGGGGGAGACCCAGTACTTC
TRBV10-3	TRBJ2-3	-	-	CAIRPGAGGVLGTQYF	TGTGCCATCAGGCCGGGGGCAGGGGGGGTTTTAGGTACGCAGTATTTT
TRBV5-1	TRBJ1-1	-	TRBD1	CASSLGTGAVNTEAFF	TGCGCCAGCAGCCTGGGGACAGGGGCCGTGAACACTGAAGCTTTCTTT
TRBV5-6	TRBJ1-3	few	TRBD1	CASSSSRDRGPGNTIYF	TGTGCCAGCAGCTCGTCCCGGGACAGGGGGCCTGGAAACACCATATATTTT
TRBV7-8	TRBJ2-1	-	TRBD1	CASTWDRGASSYNEQFF	TGTGCCAGCACCTGGGACAGGGGGGCGAGCTCCTACAATGAGCAGTTCTTC
TRBV7-6	TRBJ2-2	-	-	CASSLLTPPANTGELFF	TGTGCCAGCAGCCTTTTAACACCTCCCGCGAACACCGGGGAGCTGTTTTTT
TRBV7-9	TRBJ2-7	-	TRBD2	CASSSPAGKAAYEQYF	TGTGCCAGCAGCTCCCCAGCGGGAAAAGCGGCCTACGAGCAGTACTTC
TRBV10-3	TRBJ1-4	-	-	CAISEVDREKLFF	TGTGCCATCAGTGAGGTGGATAGAGAAAAACTGTTTTTT
TRBV5-5	TRBJ1-2	many	TRBD1	CASSSLPRTGLGYGYTF	TGTGCCAGCAGCTCGCTCCCCCGGACAGGGCTCGGGTATGGCTACACCTTC
TRBV6-1	TRBJ1-5	-	-	CASSGVRSSIPNQPQHF	TGTGCCAGCAGTGGAGTTCGGTCTTCCATACCCAATCAGCCCCAGCATTTT
TRBV5-1	TRBJ2-3	many	-	CASSPLGGRTDTQYF	TGCGCCAGCAGCCCGCTCGGGGGACGGACAGATACGCAGTATTTT
TRBV19	TRBJ2-5	-	TRBD2	CASSEREGAETQYF	TGTGCCAGTAGCGAAAGGGAGGGAGCTGAGACCCAGTACTTC
TRBV6-6	TRBJ1-5	-	-	CASSLGGNSNQPQHF	TGTGCCAGCAGCCTAGGGGGAAATAGCAATCAGCCCCAGCATTTT
TRBV9	TRBJ2-2	-	TRBD1	CASSVSTGYTGELFF	TGTGCCAGCAGCGTATCGACAGGGTACACCGGGGAGCTGTTTTTT
TRBV7-2	TRBJ2-3	once	TRBD2	CASSMGLAGETDTQYF	TGTGCCAGCAGCATGGGACTAGCGGGAGAAACAGATACGCAGTATTTT
TRBV14	TRBJ1-5	-	-	CASSQGVDQPQHF	TGTGCCAGCAGCCAAGGGGTCGACCAGCCCCAGCATTTT
TRBV5-1	TRBJ2-7	-	TRBD1	CASSLEVTGTYEQYF	TGCGCCAGCAGCTTGGAAGTGACAGGGACCTACGAGCAGTACTTC
TRBV5-4	TRBJ2-5	-	-	CASSFQGQETQYF	TGTGCCAGCAGCTTCCAGGGACAAGAGACCCAGTACTTC
TRBV5-4	TRBJ2-3	-	TRBD1	CASSLLRQGAGDTQYF	TGTGCCAGCAGCTTGCTTAGACAGGGGGCAGGAGATACGCAGTATTTT